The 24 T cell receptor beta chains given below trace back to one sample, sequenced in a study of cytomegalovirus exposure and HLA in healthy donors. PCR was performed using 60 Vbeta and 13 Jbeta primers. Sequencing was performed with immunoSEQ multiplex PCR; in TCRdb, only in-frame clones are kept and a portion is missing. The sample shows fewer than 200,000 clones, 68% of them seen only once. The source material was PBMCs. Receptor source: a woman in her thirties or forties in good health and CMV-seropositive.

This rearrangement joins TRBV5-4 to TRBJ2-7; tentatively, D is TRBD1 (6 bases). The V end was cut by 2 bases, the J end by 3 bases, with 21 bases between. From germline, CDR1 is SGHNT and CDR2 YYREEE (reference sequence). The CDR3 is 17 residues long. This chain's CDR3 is CASSFLFGGQRGYEQYF. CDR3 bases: TGTGCCAGCAGCTTTCTCTTCGGAGGACAGCGAGGCTACGAGCAGTACTTC.

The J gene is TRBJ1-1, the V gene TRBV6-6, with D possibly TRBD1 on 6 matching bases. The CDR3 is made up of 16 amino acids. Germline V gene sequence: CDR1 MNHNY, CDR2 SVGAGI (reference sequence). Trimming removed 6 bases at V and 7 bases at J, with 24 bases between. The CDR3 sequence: CASSPGGGQEIYEAFF. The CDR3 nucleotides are TGTGCCAGCAGCCCCGGGGGGGGCCAGGAAATATATGAAGCTTTCTTT.

CDR3 region: CASTNPQVSEAFF. DNA of the CDR3: TGTGCCAGCACCAATCCTCAGGTCTCCGAAGCTTTCTTT. The rearrangement joins TRBV6-6 to TRBJ1-1; D is uncertain. CDR3 length: 13 amino acids. Germline loops: CDR1 MNHNY, CDR2 SVGAGI (reference sequence). The V end lost 7 bases, the J end lost 8 bases, and 17 bases lay between the germline ends.

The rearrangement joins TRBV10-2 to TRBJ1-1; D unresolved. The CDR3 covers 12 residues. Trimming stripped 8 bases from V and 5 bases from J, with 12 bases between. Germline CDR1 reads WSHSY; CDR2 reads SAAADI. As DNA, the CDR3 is TGCGCCAGCTTACGGAAGGAGACTGAAGCTTTCTTT. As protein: CASLRKETEAFF.

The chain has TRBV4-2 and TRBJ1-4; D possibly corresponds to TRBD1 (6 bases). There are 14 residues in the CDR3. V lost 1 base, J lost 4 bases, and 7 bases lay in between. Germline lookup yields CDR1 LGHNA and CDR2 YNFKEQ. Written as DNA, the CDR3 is TGTGCCAGCAGCCAAGGACAGGATAATGAAAAACTGTTTTTT. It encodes CASSQGQDNEKLFF.

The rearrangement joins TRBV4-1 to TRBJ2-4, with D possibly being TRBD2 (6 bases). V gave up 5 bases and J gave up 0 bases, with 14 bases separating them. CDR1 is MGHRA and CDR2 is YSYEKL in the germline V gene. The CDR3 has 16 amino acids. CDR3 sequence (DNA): TGCGCCAGCAGCAAAGGGACTGCTCTAGCCAAAAACATTCAGTACTTC. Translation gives CASSKGTALAKNIQYF.

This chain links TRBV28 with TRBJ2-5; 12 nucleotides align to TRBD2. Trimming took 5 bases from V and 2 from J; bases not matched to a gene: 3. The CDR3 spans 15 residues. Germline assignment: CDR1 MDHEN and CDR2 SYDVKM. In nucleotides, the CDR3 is TGTGCCAGCAGTGTACTAGCGGGGGGTCAAGAGACCCAGTACTTC. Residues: CASSVLAGGQETQYF.

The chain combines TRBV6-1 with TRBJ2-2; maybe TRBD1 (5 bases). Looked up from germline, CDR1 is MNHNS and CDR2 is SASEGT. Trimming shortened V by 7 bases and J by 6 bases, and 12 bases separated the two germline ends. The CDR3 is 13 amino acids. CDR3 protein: CASMGLSAGELFF. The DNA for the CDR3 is TGTGCCAGCATGGGGCTAAGCGCCGGGGAGCTGTTTTTT.

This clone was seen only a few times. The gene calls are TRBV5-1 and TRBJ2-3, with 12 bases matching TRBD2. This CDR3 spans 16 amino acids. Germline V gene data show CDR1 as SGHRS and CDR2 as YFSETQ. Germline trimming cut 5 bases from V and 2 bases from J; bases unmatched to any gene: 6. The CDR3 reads CASSATSGSNTDTQYF. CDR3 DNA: TGCGCCAGCAGTGCGACTAGCGGGAGTAACACAGATACGCAGTATTTT.

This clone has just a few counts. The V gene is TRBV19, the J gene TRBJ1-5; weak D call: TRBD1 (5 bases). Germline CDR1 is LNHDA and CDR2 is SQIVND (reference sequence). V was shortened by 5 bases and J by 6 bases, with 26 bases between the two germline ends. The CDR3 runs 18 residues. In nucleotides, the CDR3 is TGTGCCAGTAGTTTCGGCAGGGCCCTCTCTCCATCAGGTCAGCCCCAGCATTTT. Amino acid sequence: CASSFGRALSPSGQPQHF. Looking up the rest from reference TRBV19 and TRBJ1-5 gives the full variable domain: DGGITQSPKYLFRKEGQNVTLSCEQNLNHDAMYWYRQDPGQGLRLIYYSQIVNDFQKGDIAEGYSVSREKKESFPLTVTSAQKNPTAFYLCASSFGRALSPSGQPQHFGDGTRLSIL.

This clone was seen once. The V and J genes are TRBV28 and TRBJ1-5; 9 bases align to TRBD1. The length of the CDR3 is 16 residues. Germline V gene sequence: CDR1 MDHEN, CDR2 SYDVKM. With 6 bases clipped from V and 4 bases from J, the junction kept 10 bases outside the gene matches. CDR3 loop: CASSPAVGTGNQPQHF. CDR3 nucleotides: TGTGCCAGCAGCCCCGCGGTGGGGACAGGGAATCAGCCCCAGCATTTT.

CDR3 nucleotide sequence: TGTGCCAGCAGCAACGACAGGGGAAAAAGAAATTCACCCCTCCACTTT. Its translation: CASSNDRGKRNSPLHF. V usage is TRBV21-1 and J usage is TRBJ1-6; the DNA was not used to check the table's D call, TRBD1. TRBV21-1 is annotated as a pseudogene. The CDR3 is 16 residues long.

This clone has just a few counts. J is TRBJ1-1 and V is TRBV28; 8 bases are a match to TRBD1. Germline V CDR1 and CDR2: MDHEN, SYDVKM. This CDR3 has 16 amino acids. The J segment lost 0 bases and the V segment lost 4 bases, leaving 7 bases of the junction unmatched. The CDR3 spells CASSSRQGAVNTEAFF. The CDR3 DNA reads TGTGCCAGCAGTTCCCGTCAGGGGGCGGTGAACACTGAAGCTTTCTTT.

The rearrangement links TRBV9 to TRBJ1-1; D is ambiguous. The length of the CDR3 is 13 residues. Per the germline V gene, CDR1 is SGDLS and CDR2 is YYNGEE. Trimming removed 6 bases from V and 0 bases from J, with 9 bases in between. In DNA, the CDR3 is TGTGCCAGCACCGGTACCGTGAACACTGAAGCTTTCTTT. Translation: CASTGTVNTEAFF. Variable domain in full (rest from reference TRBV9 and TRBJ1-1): DSGVTQTPKHLITATGQRVTLRCSPRSGDLSVYWYQQSLDQGLQFLIQYYNGEERAKGNILERFSAQQFPDLHSELNLSSLELGDSALYFCASTGTVNTEAFFGQGTRLTVV.

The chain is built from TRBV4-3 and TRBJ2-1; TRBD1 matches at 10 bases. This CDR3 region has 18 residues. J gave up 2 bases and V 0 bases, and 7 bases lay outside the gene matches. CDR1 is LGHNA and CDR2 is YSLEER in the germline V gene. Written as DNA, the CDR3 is TGCGCCAGCAGCCAAGAACCCCACGGACAGGGGGCCTACAATGAGCAGTTCTTC. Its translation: CASSQEPHGQGAYNEQFF.

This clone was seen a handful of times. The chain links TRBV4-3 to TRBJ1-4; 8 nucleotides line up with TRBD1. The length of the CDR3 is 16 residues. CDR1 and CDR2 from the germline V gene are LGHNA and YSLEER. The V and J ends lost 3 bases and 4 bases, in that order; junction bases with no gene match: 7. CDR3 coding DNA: TGCGCCAGCAGCCAGACCGGGACAGGTCATAATGAAAAACTGTTTTTT. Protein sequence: CASSQTGTGHNEKLFF.

CDR3 sequence (DNA): TGCGCCAGCAGCCAAGGAGTAAGCGGACTAGCTGTCTACAATGAGCAGTTCTTC. This codes for CASSQGVSGLAVYNEQFF. The chain recombines TRBV4-3 with TRBJ2-1; 8 bases line up with TRBD2. There are 18 residues in the CDR3. CDR1 and CDR2 (germline): LGHNA, YSLEER. V was clipped by 1 base and J by 3 bases; unmatched bases: 11.

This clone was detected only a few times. CDR3: CASSLGGDGTEAFF. The CDR3 nucleotides read TGCGCCAGCAGCTTGGGGGGGGACGGGACTGAAGCTTTCTTT. The chain recombines TRBV5-1 with TRBJ1-1; D is perhaps TRBD1 (5 bases). Trimming left V 0 bases short and J 5 bases short, with 11 bases between. The germline V gene encodes CDR1 SGHRS and CDR2 YFSETQ. The CDR3 contains 14 residues.

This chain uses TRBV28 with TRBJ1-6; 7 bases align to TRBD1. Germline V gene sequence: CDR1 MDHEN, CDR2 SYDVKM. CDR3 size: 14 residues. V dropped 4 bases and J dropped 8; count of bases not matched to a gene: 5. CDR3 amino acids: CASSSGTAYSPLHF. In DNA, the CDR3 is TGTGCCAGCAGTTCCGGGACAGCGTATTCACCCCTCCACTTT.

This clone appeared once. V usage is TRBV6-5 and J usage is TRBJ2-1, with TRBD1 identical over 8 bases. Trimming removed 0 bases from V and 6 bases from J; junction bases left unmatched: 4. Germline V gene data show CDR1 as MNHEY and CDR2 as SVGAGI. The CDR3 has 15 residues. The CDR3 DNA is TGTGCCAGCAGTTACTCGAGCAGGGGGCTCAATGAGCAGTTCTTC. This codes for CASSYSSRGLNEQFF.

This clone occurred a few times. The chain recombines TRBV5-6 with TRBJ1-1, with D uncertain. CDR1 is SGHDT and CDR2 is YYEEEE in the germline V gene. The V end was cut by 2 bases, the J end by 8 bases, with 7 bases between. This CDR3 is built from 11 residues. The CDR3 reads CASSFETEAFF. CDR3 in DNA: TGTGCCAGCAGCTTCGAGACAGAAGCTTTCTTT.

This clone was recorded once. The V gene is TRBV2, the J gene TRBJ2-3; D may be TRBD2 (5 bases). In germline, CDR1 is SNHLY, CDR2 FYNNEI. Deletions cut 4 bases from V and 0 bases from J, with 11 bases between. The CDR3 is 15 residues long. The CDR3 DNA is TGTGCCAGCAGTGGTGGCGGGCCCAGCACAGATACGCAGTATTTT. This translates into CASSGGGPSTDTQYF.

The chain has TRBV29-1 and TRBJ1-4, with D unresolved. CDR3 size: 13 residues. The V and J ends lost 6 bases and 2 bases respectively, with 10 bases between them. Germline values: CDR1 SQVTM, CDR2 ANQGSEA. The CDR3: CSVARSTNEKLFF. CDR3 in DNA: TGCAGCGTGGCCAGGTCTACTAATGAAAAACTGTTTTTT.

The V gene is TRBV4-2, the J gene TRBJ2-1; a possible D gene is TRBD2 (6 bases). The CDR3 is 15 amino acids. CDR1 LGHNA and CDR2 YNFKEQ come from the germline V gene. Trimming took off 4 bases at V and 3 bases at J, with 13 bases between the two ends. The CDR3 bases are TGTGCCAGCAGCCGGCGGGGCGGGAACTACAATGAGCAGTTCTTC. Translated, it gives CASSRRGGNYNEQFF.